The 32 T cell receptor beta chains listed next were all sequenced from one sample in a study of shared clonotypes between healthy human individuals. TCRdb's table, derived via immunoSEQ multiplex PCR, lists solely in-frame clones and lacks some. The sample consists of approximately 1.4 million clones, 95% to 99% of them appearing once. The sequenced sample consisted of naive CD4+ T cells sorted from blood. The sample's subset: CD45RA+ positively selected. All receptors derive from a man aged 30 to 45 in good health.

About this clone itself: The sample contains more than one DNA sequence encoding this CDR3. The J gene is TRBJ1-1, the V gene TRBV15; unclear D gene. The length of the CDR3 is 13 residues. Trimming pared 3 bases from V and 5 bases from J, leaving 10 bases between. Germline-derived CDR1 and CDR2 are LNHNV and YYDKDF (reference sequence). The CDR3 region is CATSRGGYTEAFF. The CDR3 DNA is TGTGCCACCAGCAGGGGAGGGTATACTGAAGCTTTCTTT. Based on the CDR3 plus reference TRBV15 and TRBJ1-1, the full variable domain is DAMVIQNPRYQVTQFGKPVTLSCSQTLNHNVMYWYQQKSSQAPKLLFHYYDKDFNNEADTPDNFQSRRPNTSFCFLDIRSPGLGDTAMYLCATSRGGYTEAFFGQGTRLTVV.

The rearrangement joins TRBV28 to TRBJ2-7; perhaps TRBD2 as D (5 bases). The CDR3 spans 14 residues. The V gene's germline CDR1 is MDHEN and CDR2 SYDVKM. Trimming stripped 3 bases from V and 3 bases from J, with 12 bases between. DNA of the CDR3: TGTGCCAGCAGTTTTTTTACGGGGTTCTACGAGCAGTACTTC. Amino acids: CASSFFTGFYEQYF.

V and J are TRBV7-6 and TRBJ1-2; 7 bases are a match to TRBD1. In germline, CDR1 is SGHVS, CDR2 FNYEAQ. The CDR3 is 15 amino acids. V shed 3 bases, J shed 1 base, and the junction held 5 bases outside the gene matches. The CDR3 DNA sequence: TGTGCCAGCAGCTTGGGGACAGAAGTTAACTATGGCTACACCTTC. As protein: CASSLGTEVNYGYTF.

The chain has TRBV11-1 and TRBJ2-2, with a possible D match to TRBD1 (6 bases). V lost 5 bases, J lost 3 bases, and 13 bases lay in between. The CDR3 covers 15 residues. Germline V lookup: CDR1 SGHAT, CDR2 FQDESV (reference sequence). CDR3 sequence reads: CASSLDRLYTGELFF. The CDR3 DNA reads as TGTGCCAGCAGCCTTGACAGGTTATACACCGGGGAGCTGTTTTTT.

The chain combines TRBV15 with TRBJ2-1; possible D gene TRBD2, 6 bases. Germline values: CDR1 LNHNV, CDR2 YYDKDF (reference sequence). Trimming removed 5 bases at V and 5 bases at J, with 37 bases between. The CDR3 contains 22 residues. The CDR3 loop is CATSVASAVSRYGTLSNNEQFF. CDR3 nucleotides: TGTGCCACCAGCGTCGCTTCAGCGGTGAGCCGCTACGGGACTTTATCCAACAATGAGCAGTTCTTC.

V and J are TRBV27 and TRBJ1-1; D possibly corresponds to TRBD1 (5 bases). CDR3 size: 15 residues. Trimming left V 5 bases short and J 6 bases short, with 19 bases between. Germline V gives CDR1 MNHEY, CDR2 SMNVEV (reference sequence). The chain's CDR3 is CASSHWTKRVAEAFF. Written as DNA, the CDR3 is TGTGCCAGCAGTCACTGGACAAAAAGGGTCGCTGAAGCTTTCTTT.

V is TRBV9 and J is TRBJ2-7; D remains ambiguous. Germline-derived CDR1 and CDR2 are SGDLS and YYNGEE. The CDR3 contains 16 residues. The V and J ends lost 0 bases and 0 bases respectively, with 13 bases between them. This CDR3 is CASSVDPTIHSYEQYF. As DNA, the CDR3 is TGTGCCAGCAGCGTAGACCCCACCATCCACTCCTACGAGCAGTACTTC.

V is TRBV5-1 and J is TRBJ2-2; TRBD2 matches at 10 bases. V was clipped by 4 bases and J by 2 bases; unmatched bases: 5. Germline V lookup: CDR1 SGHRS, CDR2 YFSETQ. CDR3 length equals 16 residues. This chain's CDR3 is CASSLKLAGNTGELFF. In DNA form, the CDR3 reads TGCGCCAGCAGCCTAAAACTAGCGGGAAACACCGGGGAGCTGTTTTTT.

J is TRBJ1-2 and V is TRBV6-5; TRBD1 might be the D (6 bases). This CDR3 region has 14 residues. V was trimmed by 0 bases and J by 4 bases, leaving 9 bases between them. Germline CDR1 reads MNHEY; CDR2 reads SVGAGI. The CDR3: CASSYSTGPYGYTF. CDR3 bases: TGTGCCAGCAGTTACTCTACAGGGCCCTATGGCTACACCTTC.

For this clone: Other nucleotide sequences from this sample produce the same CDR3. The CDR3 nucleotides are TGTGCCAGCAGCCCCAGCCCTAGCTCCTACGAGCAGTACTTC. Amino acids: CASSPSPSSYEQYF. This chain links TRBV9 with TRBJ2-7, with D unresolved. CDR3 size: 14 residues. The germline gives CDR1 SGDLS, CDR2 YYNGEE. V shed 4 bases and J shed 0 bases, with 11 bases lying between them.

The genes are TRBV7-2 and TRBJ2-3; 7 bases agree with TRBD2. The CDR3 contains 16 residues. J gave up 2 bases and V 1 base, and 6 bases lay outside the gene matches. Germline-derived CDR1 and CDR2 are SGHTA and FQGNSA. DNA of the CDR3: TGTGCCAGCAGCTTAGTCGGCCGGGAGGTCACAGATACGCAGTATTTT. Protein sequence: CASSLVGREVTDTQYF.

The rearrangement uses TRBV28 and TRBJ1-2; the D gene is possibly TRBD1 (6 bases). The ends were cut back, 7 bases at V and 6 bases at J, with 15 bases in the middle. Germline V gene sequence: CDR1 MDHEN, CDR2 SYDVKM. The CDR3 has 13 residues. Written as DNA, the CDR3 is TGTGCCAGCACCGTACGGACAGTTGATGGCTACACCTTC. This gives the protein CASTVRTVDGYTF.

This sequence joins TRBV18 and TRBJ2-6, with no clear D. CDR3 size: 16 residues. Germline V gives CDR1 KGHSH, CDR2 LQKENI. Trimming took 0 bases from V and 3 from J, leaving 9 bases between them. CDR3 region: CASSPPAGNGANVLTF. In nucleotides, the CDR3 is TGTGCCAGCTCACCACCGGCTGGGAATGGGGCCAACGTCCTGACTTTC.

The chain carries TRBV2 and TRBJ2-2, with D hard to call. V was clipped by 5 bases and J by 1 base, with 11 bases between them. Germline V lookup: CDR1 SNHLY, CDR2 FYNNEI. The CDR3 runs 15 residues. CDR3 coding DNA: TGTGCCAGCAGTCCATCAGGAAAGAACACCGGGGAGCTGTTTTTT. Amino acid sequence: CASSPSGKNTGELFF.

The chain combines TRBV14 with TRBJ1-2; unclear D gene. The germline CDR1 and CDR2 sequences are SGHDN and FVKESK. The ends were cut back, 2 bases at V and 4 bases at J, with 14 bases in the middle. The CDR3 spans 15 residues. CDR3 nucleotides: TGTGCCAGCAGCCAATTCGACCGGGGAGTCTATGGCTACACCTTC. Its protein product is CASSQFDRGVYGYTF.

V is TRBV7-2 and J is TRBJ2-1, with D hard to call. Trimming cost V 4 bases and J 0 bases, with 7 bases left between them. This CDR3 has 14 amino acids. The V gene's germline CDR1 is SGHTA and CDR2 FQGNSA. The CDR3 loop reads CASSYRTSYNEQFF. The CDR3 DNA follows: TGTGCCAGCAGCTACCGGACCTCCTACAATGAGCAGTTCTTC.

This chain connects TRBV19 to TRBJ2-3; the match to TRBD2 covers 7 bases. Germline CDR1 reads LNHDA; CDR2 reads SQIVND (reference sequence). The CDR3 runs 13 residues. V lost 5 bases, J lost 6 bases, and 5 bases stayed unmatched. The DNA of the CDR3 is TGTGCCAGTAGTCAGACTAGCTCGGATACGCAGTATTTT. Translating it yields CASSQTSSDTQYF. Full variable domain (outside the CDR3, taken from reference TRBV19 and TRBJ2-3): DGGITQSPKYLFRKEGQNVTLSCEQNLNHDAMYWYRQDPGQGLRLIYYSQIVNDFQKGDIAEGYSVSREKKESFPLTVTSAQKNPTAFYLCASSQTSSDTQYFGPGTRLTVL.

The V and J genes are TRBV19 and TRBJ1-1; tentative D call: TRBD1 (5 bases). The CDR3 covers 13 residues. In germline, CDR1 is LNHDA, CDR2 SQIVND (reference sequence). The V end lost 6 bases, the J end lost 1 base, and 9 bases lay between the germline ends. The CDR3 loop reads CASRGLQNTEAFF. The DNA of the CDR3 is TGTGCCAGTAGGGGACTACAGAACACTGAAGCTTTCTTT.

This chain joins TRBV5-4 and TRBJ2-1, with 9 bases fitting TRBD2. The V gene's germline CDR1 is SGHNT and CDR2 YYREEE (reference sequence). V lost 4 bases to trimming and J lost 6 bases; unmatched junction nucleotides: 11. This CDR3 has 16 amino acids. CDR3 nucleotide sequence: TGTGCCAGCAGCGGAAGGTCTAGCGGGATTTTCAATGAGCAGTTCTTC. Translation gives CASSGRSSGIFNEQFF.

CDR3 sequence: CAWKRSGLQETQYF. For the CDR3, the DNA is TGTGCCTGGAAGAGGTCCGGCCTCCAAGAGACCCAGTACTTC. The rearrangement uses TRBV30 and TRBJ2-5; D not resolved. The CDR3 consists of 14 residues. CDR1 is GTSNPN and CDR2 is SVGIG in the germline V gene (reference sequence). V was trimmed by 4 bases and J by 1 base, leaving 13 bases between them.

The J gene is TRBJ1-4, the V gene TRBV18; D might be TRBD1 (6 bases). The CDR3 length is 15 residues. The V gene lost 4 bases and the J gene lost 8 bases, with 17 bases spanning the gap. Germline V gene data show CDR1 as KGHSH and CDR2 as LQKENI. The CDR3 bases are TGTGCCAGCTCACGCGGGACAACGGTTGTGGAAAAACTGTTTTTT. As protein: CASSRGTTVVEKLFF.

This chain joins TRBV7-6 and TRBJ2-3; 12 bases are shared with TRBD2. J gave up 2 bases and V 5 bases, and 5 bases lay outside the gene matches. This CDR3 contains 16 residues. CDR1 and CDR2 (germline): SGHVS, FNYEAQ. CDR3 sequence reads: CASSPGLAGPTDTQYF. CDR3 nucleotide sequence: TGTGCCAGCAGCCCCGGACTAGCGGGACCCACAGATACGCAGTATTTT.

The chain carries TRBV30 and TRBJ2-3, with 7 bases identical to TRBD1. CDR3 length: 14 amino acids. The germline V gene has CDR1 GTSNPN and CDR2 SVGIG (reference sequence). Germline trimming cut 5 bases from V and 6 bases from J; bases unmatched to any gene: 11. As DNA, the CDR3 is TGTGCCTGGTCCCCTGGGACAGCTGTGGATACGCAGTATTTT. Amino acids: CAWSPGTAVDTQYF.

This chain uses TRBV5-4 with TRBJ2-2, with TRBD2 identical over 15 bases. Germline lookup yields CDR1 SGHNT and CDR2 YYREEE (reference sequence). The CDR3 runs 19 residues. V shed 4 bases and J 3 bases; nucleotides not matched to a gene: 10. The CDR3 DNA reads TGTGCCAGCAGCACTCGACAGGGACTAGCGGGAGGATACACCGGGGAGCTGTTTTTT. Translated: CASSTRQGLAGGYTGELFF. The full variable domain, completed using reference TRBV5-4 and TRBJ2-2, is ETGVTQSPTHLIKTRGQQVTLRCSSQSGHNTVSWYQQALGQGPQFIFQYYREEENGRGNFPPRFSGLQFPNYSSELNVNALELDDSALYLCASSTRQGLAGGYTGELFFGEGSRLTVL.

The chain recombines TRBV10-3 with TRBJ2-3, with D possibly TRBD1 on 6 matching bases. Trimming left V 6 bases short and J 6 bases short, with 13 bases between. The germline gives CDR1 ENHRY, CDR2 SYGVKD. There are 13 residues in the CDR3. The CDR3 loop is CAIRSNRADTQYF. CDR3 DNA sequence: TGTGCCATCAGATCCAACAGGGCCGATACGCAGTATTTT.

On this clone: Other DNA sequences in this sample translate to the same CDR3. The CDR3: CASRSDTQYF. The CDR3 coding sequence is TGTGCCAGCAGGAGCGATACGCAGTATTTT. The J gene is TRBJ2-3, the V gene TRBV6-6; D gene uncertain. The CDR3 is made up of 10 amino acids. CDR1 and CDR2 (germline): MNHNY, SVGAGI (reference sequence). The V end lost 6 bases, the J end lost 6 bases, and 4 bases lay between the germline ends.

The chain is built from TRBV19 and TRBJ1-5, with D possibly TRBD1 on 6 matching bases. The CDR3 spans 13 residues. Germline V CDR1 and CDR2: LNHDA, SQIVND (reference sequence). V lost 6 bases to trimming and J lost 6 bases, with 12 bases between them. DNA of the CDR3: TGTGCCAGTAGCAACAGGGCAAGTCAGCCCCAGCATTTT. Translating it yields CASSNRASQPQHF.

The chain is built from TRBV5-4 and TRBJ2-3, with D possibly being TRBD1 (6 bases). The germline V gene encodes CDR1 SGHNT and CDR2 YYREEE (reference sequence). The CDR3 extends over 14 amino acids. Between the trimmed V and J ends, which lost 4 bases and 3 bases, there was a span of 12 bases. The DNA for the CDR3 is TGTGCCAGCAGCCTGGACAGTCGAACAGATACGCAGTATTTT. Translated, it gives CASSLDSRTDTQYF.

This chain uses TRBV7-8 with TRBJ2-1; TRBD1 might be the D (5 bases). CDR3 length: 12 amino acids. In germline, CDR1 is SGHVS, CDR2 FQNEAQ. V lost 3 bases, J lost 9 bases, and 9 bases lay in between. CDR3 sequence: CASSLQGGEQFF. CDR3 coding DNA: TGTGCCAGCAGCTTGCAGGGCGGTGAGCAGTTCTTC.

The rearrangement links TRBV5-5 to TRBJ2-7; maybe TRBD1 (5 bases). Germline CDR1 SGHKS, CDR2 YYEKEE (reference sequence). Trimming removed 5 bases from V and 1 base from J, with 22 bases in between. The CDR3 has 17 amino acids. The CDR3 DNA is TGTGCCAGCAGTTTCGGTTTAACAGGACCCATTTCCTACGAGCAGTACTTC. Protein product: CASSFGLTGPISYEQYF.

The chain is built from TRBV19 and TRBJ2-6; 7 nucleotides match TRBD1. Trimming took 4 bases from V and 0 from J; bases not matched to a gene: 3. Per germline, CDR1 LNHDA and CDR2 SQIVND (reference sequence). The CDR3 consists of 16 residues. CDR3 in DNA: TGTGCCAGTAGTAGAGACAGGGTCTCTGGGGCCAACGTCCTGACTTTC. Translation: CASSRDRVSGANVLTF.

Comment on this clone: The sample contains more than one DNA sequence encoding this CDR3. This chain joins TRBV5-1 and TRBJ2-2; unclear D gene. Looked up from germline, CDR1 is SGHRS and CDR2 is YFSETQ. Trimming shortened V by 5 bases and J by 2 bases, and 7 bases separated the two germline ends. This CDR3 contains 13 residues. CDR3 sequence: CASSLGNTGELFF. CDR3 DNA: TGCGCCAGCAGTCTAGGTAACACCGGGGAGCTGTTTTTT. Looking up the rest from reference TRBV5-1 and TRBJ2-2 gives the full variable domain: KAGVTQTPRYLIKTRGQQVTLSCSPISGHRSVSWYQQTPGQGLQFLFEYFSETQRNKGNFPGRFSGRQFSNSRSEMNVSTLELGDSALYLCASSLGNTGELFFGEGSRLTVL.